A single sample gave rise to the 22 T cell receptor beta chains below, sequenced in a study of CD8+ T cells in alopecia areata. Sequencing relied on a cDNA template that was reverse transcribed from extracted RNA. Only in-frame clones appear in the TCRdb table, and some are missing; sequencing was by immunoSEQ multiplex PCR. The table lists some 110,000 clones, around 64% of them singletons. The sample taken for sequencing was CD4+ T cells sorted from blood. The receptors stem from a human donor in good health.

The V and J genes are TRBV30 and TRBJ1-6; D is uncertain. Germline CDR1 reads GTSNPN; CDR2 reads SVGIG (reference sequence). This CDR3 contains 13 residues. Trimming shortened V by 0 bases and J by 10 bases, and 10 bases separated the two germline ends. For the CDR3, the DNA is TGTGCCTGGAGTGTATCGGAAGGGTCACCCCTCCACTTT. Translating it yields CAWSVSEGSPLHF.

The chain couples TRBV20-1 to TRBJ1-2; D call uncertain. The CDR3 sequence is 11 residues long. V lost 4 bases and J 1 base, leaving 4 bases between the germline ends. Per the germline V gene, CDR1 is DFQATT and CDR2 is SNEGSKA (reference sequence). Here the CDR3 DNA reads TGCAGTGCTACCATTAACTATGGCTACACCTTC. Protein: CSATINYGYTF.

This clone was found a few times. The chain combines TRBV29-1 with TRBJ2-2; D is ambiguous. V was trimmed by 3 bases and J by 0 bases, leaving 8 bases between them. The CDR3 has 14 residues. Germline assignment: CDR1 SQVTM and CDR2 ANQGSEA. For the CDR3, the DNA is TGCAGCGTTGAGGCGTTCGCGAACACCGGGGAGCTGTTTTTT. Amino acid sequence: CSVEAFANTGELFF.

This chain joins TRBV11-2 and TRBJ2-7; no firm D call. The CDR3 runs to 14 residues. Between the trimmed V and J ends, which lost 7 bases and 0 bases, there was a span of 13 bases. Germline CDR1 is SGHAT and CDR2 is FQNNGV. CDR3 sequence reads: CASTSTRSSYEQYF. In DNA form, the CDR3 reads TGTGCCAGCACCTCCACCCGGAGCTCCTACGAGCAGTACTTC.

This rearrangement joins TRBV5-6 to TRBJ1-4, with unresolved D. Per the germline V gene, CDR1 is SGHDT and CDR2 is YYEEEE. V shed 2 bases and J shed 3 bases, with 14 bases lying between them. The CDR3 extends over 16 amino acids. The CDR3 coding sequence is TGTGCCAGCAGCTTTATGGACCGGGCAGCTAATGAAAAACTGTTTTTT. It translates to CASSFMDRAANEKLFF.

The gene calls are TRBV2 and TRBJ2-7; perhaps D is TRBD1 or TRBD2 (5 bases each). Germline-derived CDR1 and CDR2 are SNHLY and FYNNEI. The CDR3 covers 12 residues. The V end was cut by 4 bases, the J end by 6 bases, with 10 bases between. CDR3 sequence reads: CASSAMRGEQYF. The CDR3 DNA reads TGTGCCAGCAGTGCAATGAGGGGCGAGCAGTACTTC.

The J gene is TRBJ2-6, the V gene TRBV23-1, with D possibly called TRBD1 or TRBD2 (5 bases each). TRBV23-1 is treated as an ORF (open reading frame) with a function not yet certain. V lost 3 bases to trimming and J lost 0 bases, with 6 bases between them. CDR3 length: 15 amino acids. The CDR3 nucleotides are TGCGCCAGCAGTCAGGGACCCTCTGGGGCCAACGTCCTGACTTTC. This sequence encodes CASSQGPSGANVLTF.

The chain couples TRBV30 to TRBJ1-2; D may be TRBD1 (5 bases). Germline V gene lookup returns CDR1 GTSNPN and CDR2 SVGIG (reference sequence). CDR3 length: 12 amino acids. V lost 2 bases and J 5 bases, leaving 9 bases between the germline ends. The CDR3 nucleotides read TGTGCCTGGAGTCCCGACAGATATGGCTACACCTTC. Residues: CAWSPDRYGYTF. The entire variable domain, with the rest obtained from reference TRBV30 and TRBJ1-2, is as follows: SQTIHQWPATLVQPVGSPLSLECTVEGTSNPNLYWYRQAAGRGLQLLFYSVGIGQISSEVPQNLSASRPQDRQFILSSKKLLLSDSGFYLCAWSPDRYGYTFGSGTRLTVV.

The chain recombines TRBV5-1 with TRBJ1-2; D is undetermined. Germline values: CDR1 SGHRS, CDR2 YFSETQ. Trimming cost V 1 base and J 6 bases, with 13 bases left between them. The CDR3 is 14 amino acids. DNA of the CDR3: TGCGCCAGCAGCTTGAATCCGCTTTTGAATGGCTACACCTTC. This sequence encodes CASSLNPLLNGYTF.

This clone was observed a single time. The chain uses TRBV7-9 and TRBJ2-1, with 11 bases that match TRBD2. J was trimmed by 10 bases and V by 2 bases; bases with no gene match: 4. Germline V gene data show CDR1 as SEHNR and CDR2 as FQNEAQ (reference sequence). The CDR3 is 14 residues long. CDR3 sequence (DNA): TGTGCCAGCAGCTTAAGGGGACTAGCGGTCGAGCAGTTCTTC. Translating it yields CASSLRGLAVEQFF.

The V gene is TRBV5-4, the J gene TRBJ2-5; D not certain. Trimming stripped 5 bases from V and 3 bases from J, with 8 bases between. The CDR3 spans 12 residues. Germline values: CDR1 SGHNT, CDR2 YYREEE (reference sequence). CDR3 sequence (DNA): TGTGCCAGCAGGGGCCAAGAAGAGACCCAGTACTTC. Its translation is CASRGQEETQYF.

This clone was counted between two and nine times. The J gene is TRBJ1-1, the V gene TRBV29-1; no clear D gene. V lost 6 bases, J lost 0 bases, and 11 bases lay in between. The CDR3 runs 13 residues. Per germline, CDR1 SQVTM and CDR2 ANQGSEA. CDR3 residues: CSVSGLMNTEAFF. The CDR3 coding sequence is TGCAGCGTCTCCGGCCTCATGAACACTGAAGCTTTCTTT. The variable domain in full, with the rest retrieved from reference TRBV29-1 and TRBJ1-1, is SAVISQKPSRDICQRGTSLTIQCQVDSQVTMMFWYRQQPGQSLTLIATANQGSEATYESGFVIDKFPISRPNLTFSTLTVSNMSPEDSSIYLCSVSGLMNTEAFFGQGTRLTVV.

This chain connects TRBV6-6 to TRBJ1-5; 7 bases line up with TRBD1. The CDR3 has 15 residues. Germline loops: CDR1 MNHNY, CDR2 SVGAGI (reference sequence). Losses at the gene ends were 5 bases for V and 3 bases for J; bases not matched to a gene: 7. DNA for the CDR3: TGTGCCAGCAGTGACCGGGACAGCTCCAATCAGCCCCAGCATTTT. Translated, it gives CASSDRDSSNQPQHF.

This clone was counted a few times. The rearrangement joins TRBV4-2 to TRBJ2-5, with unresolved D. The germline gives CDR1 LGHNA, CDR2 YNFKEQ. V was cut by 4 bases and J by 4 bases, with 7 bases left in between. The CDR3 length is 12 residues. The CDR3, as DNA: TGTGCCAGCAGCCGCCCAAGAGAGACCCAGTACTTC. It translates to CASSRPRETQYF.

The chain couples TRBV5-1 to TRBJ1-1, with D hard to call. CDR1 and CDR2 from the germline V gene are SGHRS and YFSETQ. Deletions cut 2 bases from V and 1 base from J, with 12 bases between. CDR3 size: 15 residues. The CDR3 nucleotides are TGCGCCAGCAGCTTCGGCCACGCGGGGAACACTGAAGCTTTCTTT. It specifies CASSFGHAGNTEAFF.

V and J are TRBV30 and TRBJ2-4, with D maybe TRBD2 (7 bases). V was pared by 7 bases and J by 6 bases, with 16 bases between. Germline CDR1 and CDR2: GTSNPN and SVGIG (reference sequence). The length of the CDR3 is 13 residues. The CDR3, as DNA: TGTGCCTACTCGGGGGGCCCTGGAAACATTCAGTACTTC. Translated, it gives CAYSGGPGNIQYF.

The chain employs TRBV5-1 and TRBJ2-3, with a tentative D call TRBD2 (6 bases). In germline, CDR1 is SGHRS, CDR2 YFSETQ. The CDR3 extends over 14 amino acids. Trimming pared 3 bases from V and 2 bases from J, leaving 10 bases between. This chain's CDR3 is CASSSGLPTDTQYF. The CDR3 region has the DNA TGCGCCAGCAGCTCTGGACTACCCACAGATACGCAGTATTTT.

The chain carries TRBV28 and TRBJ2-7, with TRBD1 as a possible D gene (5 bases). V lost 5 bases and J 4 bases, leaving 9 bases between the germline ends. CDR1 and CDR2 from the germline V gene are MDHEN and SYDVKM. This CDR3 spans 12 amino acids. The CDR3 sequence is CASSPRQYEQYF. CDR3 sequence (DNA): TGTGCCAGCAGTCCACGACAGTACGAGCAGTACTTC.

Only a few counts were recorded for this clone. This chain connects TRBV11-3 to TRBJ1-6, with D unclear. The V and J ends lost 5 bases and 4 bases respectively, with 6 bases between them. This CDR3 is 13 amino acids long. Per the germline V gene, CDR1 is SGHNT and CDR2 is YENEEA. The CDR3 DNA reads as TGTGCCAGCAGCCTTGGATATAATTCACCCCTCCACTTT. Encoded protein: CASSLGYNSPLHF.

In its sample, this clone was seen once. V usage is TRBV5-1 and J usage is TRBJ2-1; D unclear. Trimming cost V 0 bases and J 7 bases, with 11 bases left between them. From germline, CDR1 is SGHRS and CDR2 YFSETQ. The CDR3 runs 14 residues. The CDR3 sequence: CASSLDLRTNEQFF. CDR3 DNA: TGCGCCAGCAGCTTGGACCTCCGGACGAATGAGCAGTTCTTC.

The sample holds a few counts of this clone. The chain combines TRBV7-2 with TRBJ2-7; D gene uncertain. The ends were cut back, 5 bases at V and 8 bases at J, with 13 bases in the middle. The length of the CDR3 is 12 residues. The germline CDR1 and CDR2 sequences are SGHTA and FQGNSA. CDR3 in DNA: TGTGCCAGCAGCCCCCGTGGCAGCAAGCAGTACTTC. Its translation is CASSPRGSKQYF.

V and J are TRBV15 and TRBJ2-5, with 13 nucleotides matching TRBD2. The CDR3 is 16 amino acids. Losses at the gene ends were 5 bases for V and 4 bases for J; bases not matched to a gene: 7. Germline loops: CDR1 LNHNV, CDR2 YYDKDF (reference sequence). The CDR3 loop is CATSSSGLAGLETQYF. The CDR3 DNA follows: TGTGCCACCAGCTCCTCGGGACTAGCGGGGCTAGAGACCCAGTACTTC.